Below are 19 T cell receptor beta chains sequenced from a single sample in a study of tumor-infiltrating lymphocytes in primary liver carcinoma. TCR beta cDNA was made from 400 to 500 ng total RNA with a constant-region primer. Three nested multiplex PCR rounds, a slightly modified ARM-PCR method, built the TCR beta libraries. Primers for the first two PCR rounds were TRBV1-TRBV30 forward primers and a C-beta reverse primer (about 11 cycles per round). Using its own MiXCR run on the multiplex PCR reads, TCRdb lists one record per CDR3 protein. Of some 200,000 distinct CDR3 sequences in the sample, less than 70% are singletons; the top ten hold under 7.5%. Unsorted whole blood yielded blood RNA, and germline DNA was extracted as well. The source material was peripheral blood. The receptor source for this set is a woman aged 60 to 75 with primary liver carcinoma and hepatitis B virus infection.

To note about this clonotype: Since a much larger clone is just one base distant, this may be a read error. The rearrangement links TRBV10-2 to TRBJ1-5; D is perhaps TRBD1 (6 bases). This CDR3 region has 15 residues. The V gene's germline CDR1 is WSHSY and CDR2 SAAADI. The CDR3 spells CASSQSSGDDQPQHF. CDR3 sequence (DNA): TGCGCCAGCAGTCAGTCATCAGGGGACGATCAGCCCCAGCATTTT.

A remark on this clonotype: One end of the junction varies from germline; a read error may be responsible. This sequence joins TRBV4-2 and TRBJ1-3; 9 bases map to TRBD1. CDR3 length: 15 residues. From germline, CDR1 is LGHNA and CDR2 YNFKEQ. The CDR3 here is CASSHEQGAGNTIHF. Here the CDR3 DNA reads TGTGCCAGCAGCCATGAACAGGGGGCTGGAAACACCATACATTTT.

On this clonotype: A much larger clone differs by one base, so this may be a read error. The rearrangement links TRBV29-1 to TRBJ2-5, with D maybe TRBD2 (6 bases). The CDR3 is 13 residues long. Germline CDR1 and CDR2: SQVTM and ANQGSEA. The CDR3 DNA is TGCGGCGGGACGCCGGGAAACCAAGAGACCCAGTACTTC. Translating it yields CGGTPGNQETQYF.

Of note for this clonotype: Just one base apart from a much larger clone, this may be a read error. The chain is built from TRBV12-3 or TRBV12-4 and TRBJ2-6, with D unclear. CDR3 length: 15 residues. The V end lost 6 bases, the J end lost 4 bases, and 13 bases lay between the germline ends. The CDR3 sequence is CASSTPQTGANVLTF. CDR3 coding DNA: TGTGCCAGCAGCACGCCTCAGACAGGGGCCAACGTCCTGACTTTC.

Only one count was recorded for this clonotype. Since a much larger clone is just one base distant, this may be a read error. This sequence joins TRBV4-2 and TRBJ2-3; D unclear. The CDR3 length is 15 residues. Germline assignment: CDR1 LGHNA and CDR2 YNFKEQ. CDR3 in amino acids: CASSQGGYSRDTQYF. CDR3 sequence (DNA): TGTGCCAGCAGCCAAGGGGGATATAGCAGAGATACGCAGTATTTT.

This clonotype has at least ten counts. The chain is built from TRBV6-5 and TRBJ2-3; 8 positions match TRBD1. The CDR3 sequence is 17 residues long. V was clipped by 5 bases and J by 6 bases; unmatched bases: 16. Germline values: CDR1 MNHEY, CDR2 SVGAGI. This chain's CDR3 is CASSPPERTGRRDTQYF. CDR3 bases: TGTGCCAGCAGTCCCCCTGAGAGGACAGGGCGACGGGATACGCAGTATTTT.

This sequence joins TRBV28 and TRBJ1-1; weak D call: TRBD1 (6 bases). CDR3 length: 16 amino acids. Germline V gene sequence: CDR1 MDHEN, CDR2 SYDVKM. Trimming removed 1 base at V and 1 base at J, with 13 bases between. The CDR3 DNA sequence: TGTGCCAGCAGTTTATCTCCAGGGGCTGGGAACACTGAAGCTTTCTTT. It codes for CASSLSPGAGNTEAFF.

Turning to this clonotype: Just one base apart from a much larger clone, this may be a read error. This rearrangement joins TRBV4-2 to TRBJ2-7; a weak D match, TRBD2 (6 bases). Trimming took 1 base from V and 2 from J, leaving 9 bases between them. This CDR3 comprises 14 residues. Germline-derived CDR1 and CDR2 are LGHNA and YNFKEQ. CDR3 protein: CASSQAGVTYEQYF. CDR3 nucleotide sequence: TGTGCCAGCAGCCAAGCGGGAGTCACCTACGAGCAGTACTTC.

As for this clonotype: This sequence may be a read error, since a much larger clone differs from it by one base. This rearrangement joins TRBV4-1 to TRBJ2-5, with 9 bases aligning to TRBD1. CDR1 and CDR2 (germline): MGHRA, YSYEKL. This CDR3 is built from 15 residues. Here the CDR3 DNA reads TGCGTCAGCAGCCAAACCGGGACAGGGACCGAGACCCAGTACTTC. Translation gives CVSSQTGTGTETQYF.

The chain links TRBV5-4 to TRBJ2-1; no reliable D call. CDR1 and CDR2 (germline): SGHNT, YYREEE (reference sequence). The V and J ends lost 0 bases and 2 bases respectively, with 9 bases between them. The CDR3 consists of 15 residues. The CDR3 loop is CASSLVGSTYNEQFF. CDR3 sequence (DNA): TGTGCCAGCAGCTTGGTCGGTAGCACCTACAATGAGCAGTTCTTC. The full variable domain, in which reference TRBV5-4 and TRBJ2-1 provide the parts outside the CDR3, is ETGVTQSPTHLIKTRGQQVTLRCSSQSGHNTVSWYQQALGQGPQFIFQYYREEENGRGNFPPRFSGLQFPNYSSELNVNALELDDSALYLCASSLVGSTYNEQFFGPGTRLTVL.

For this clonotype: At one of its ends the junction is not consistent with the germline gene, which may arise from a read error. This chain connects TRBV2 to TRBJ1-5; 7 nucleotides agree with TRBD1. Per germline, CDR1 SNHLY and CDR2 FYNNEI. The CDR3 covers 15 residues. This CDR3 is CASSEAPTGYLPQHF. In DNA, the CDR3 is TGCGCCAGCAGTGAAGCGCCGACAGGGTATCTGCCCCAGCATTTT.

As for this clonotype: A read error may produce the germline difference seen at one junction end. This chain uses TRBV11-2 with TRBJ2-7; 9 bases match TRBD2. There are 14 residues in the CDR3. In germline, CDR1 is SGHAT, CDR2 FQNNGV. The CDR3 protein is CTSSLGREGYGQYF. For the CDR3, the DNA is TGTACCAGCAGCTTAGGGCGGGAGGGCTACGGGCAGTACTTC. The full variable domain, in which reference TRBV11-2 and TRBJ2-7 provide the parts outside the CDR3, is EAGVAQSPRYKIIEKRQSVAFWCNPISGHATLYWYQQILGQGPKLLIQFQNNGVVDDSQLPKDRFSAERLKGVDSTLKIQPAKLEDSAVYLCTSSLGREGYGQYFGPGTRLTVT.

The chain is built from TRBV28 and TRBJ2-7; D possibly corresponds to TRBD2 (6 bases). V was pared by 6 bases and J by 3 bases, with 12 bases between. Germline V gene lookup returns CDR1 MDHEN and CDR2 SYDVKM. The CDR3 contains 13 residues. The CDR3 DNA reads TGTGCCAGCAGATATCGGGAGTTCTACGAGCAGTACTTC. Encoded protein: CASRYREFYEQYF.

This clonotype has a count of ten or more. The chain employs TRBV6-1 and TRBJ1-4; 7 bases fit TRBD1. CDR3 size: 13 residues. Germline CDR1 reads MNHNS; CDR2 reads SASEGT. With 3 bases clipped from V and 11 bases from J, the junction kept 6 bases outside the gene matches. CDR3 amino acids: CASSEAGGRKLFF. CDR3 DNA sequence: TGTGCCAGCAGTGAGGCAGGGGGTCGGAAACTGTTTTTT.

The chain joins TRBV7-9 to TRBJ1-4; D may be TRBD1 (6 bases). Between the trimmed V and J ends, which lost 1 base and 4 bases, there was a span of 7 bases. Germline CDR1 reads SEHNR; CDR2 reads FQNEAQ (reference sequence). CDR3 length equals 14 residues. CDR3 nucleotides: TGTGCCAGCAGCTTAGGAGGGGGTAATGAAAAACTGTTTTTT. Protein: CASSLGGGNEKLFF.

To note about this clonotype: The junction shows a germline mismatch at one end, possibly a read error. CDR3 coding DNA: TGTGGCAGCAACTTAGAACGGACGCAGTATTTT. It is translated as CGSNLERTQYF. The chain carries TRBV11-3 and TRBJ2-3; D is uncertain. There are 11 residues in the CDR3. Germline CDR1 and CDR2: SGHNT and YENEEA.

Regarding this clonotype: Since a much larger clone is just one base distant, this may be a read error. The chain has TRBV4-2 and TRBJ2-2; D is ambiguous. The V gene lost 6 bases and the J gene lost 6 bases, with 14 bases spanning the gap. Per germline, CDR1 LGHNA and CDR2 YNFKEQ. The CDR3 has 14 amino acids. This chain's CDR3 is CASRQPSDAGELFF. The DNA for the CDR3 is TGTGCCAGCAGACAGCCGAGCGATGCCGGGGAGCTGTTTTTT.

Comment on this clonotype: A read error may explain this, as a much larger clone is one base away. The CDR3 protein is CASSFSRSNTGELFF. The CDR3 nucleotides read TGCGCCAGCAGCTTTAGCAGGTCGAACACCGGGGAGCTGTTTTTT. The chain uses TRBV4-1 and TRBJ2-2, with D uncertain. Between the trimmed V and J ends, which lost 5 bases and 0 bases, there was a span of 10 bases. CDR1 and CDR2 (germline): MGHRA, YSYEKL. The CDR3 has 15 residues.

As for this clonotype: A much larger clone differs from this one at a single base, so this may be a read error. The V and J genes are TRBV19 and TRBJ2-1; possibly TRBD2 for D (6 bases). The CDR3 has 12 amino acids. Germline values: CDR1 LNHDA, CDR2 SQIVND (reference sequence). The CDR3 region is CASSFLADEKFF. The CDR3 region has the DNA TGTGCCAGTAGTTTCTTAGCGGATGAGAAGTTCTTC.